Each of the 8 T cell receptor beta chains below was sequenced from the same sample in a study of control samples from healthy donors and cancer patients. Some clones are missing from TCRdb's copy, which holds only in-frame ones; the method was immunoSEQ multiplex PCR. This table has 90,000 or so clones, roughly nine tenths appearing once. Sequenced: blood. The source is a woman aged 55-70 years in good health.

The chain links TRBV4-1 to TRBJ2-2; 9 bases are shared with TRBD2. CDR1 MGHRA and CDR2 YSYEKL come from the germline V gene. V trimming: 1 base; J trimming: 2 bases; junction bases outside the gene matches: 5. The CDR3 is made up of 17 amino acids. CDR3: CASSQALAGYNTGELFF. The CDR3 DNA sequence: TGCGCCAGCAGCCAAGCCCTAGCGGGATATAACACCGGGGAGCTGTTTTTT.

V usage is TRBV24-1 and J usage is TRBJ1-6, with unresolved D. V shed 2 bases and J shed 0 bases, with 7 bases lying between them. CDR3 length equals 16 residues. CDR1 is KGHDR and CDR2 is SFDVKD in the germline V gene. DNA of the CDR3: TGTGCCACCAGTGATTGCCCCTACTCCTATAATTCACCCCTCCACTTT. It specifies CATSDCPYSYNSPLHF.

The chain recombines TRBV5-5 with TRBJ2-1; D is unclear. Germline lookup yields CDR1 SGHKS and CDR2 YYEKEE (reference sequence). This CDR3 comprises 15 residues. The germline V and J ends were trimmed by 0 bases and 4 bases, with 11 bases remaining between them. CDR3 coding DNA: TGTGCCAGCAGCTTGGCCCCACTGAATTACAATGAGCAGTTCTTC. Amino acids: CASSLAPLNYNEQFF.

This sequence joins TRBV10-3 and TRBJ1-4; D is ambiguous. V shed 0 bases and J shed 6 bases, with 5 bases lying between them. This CDR3 is 13 amino acids long. The germline V gene encodes CDR1 ENHRY and CDR2 SYGVKD. The CDR3 here is CAISESADEKLFF. CDR3 nucleotide sequence: TGTGCCATCAGTGAGTCGGCGGATGAAAAACTGTTTTTT.

V usage is TRBV4-1 and J usage is TRBJ2-5; tentatively, D is TRBD2 (6 bases). Germline assignment: CDR1 MGHRA and CDR2 YSYEKL. The CDR3 is 16 amino acids. V was clipped by 3 bases and J by 4 bases, with 18 bases between them. CDR3: CASSHPPTRGGETQYF. DNA of the CDR3: TGCGCCAGCAGCCATCCTCCGACTAGGGGAGGAGAGACCCAGTACTTC.

This chain joins TRBV5-6 and TRBJ1-4; D is uncertain. In germline, CDR1 is SGHDT, CDR2 YYEEEE. V was trimmed by 4 bases and J by 5 bases, leaving 9 bases between them. There are 13 residues in the CDR3. The CDR3 is CASSARINEKLFF. As DNA, the CDR3 is TGTGCCAGCAGCGCCCGAATAAATGAAAAACTGTTTTTT.

The genes are TRBV6-5 and TRBJ1-1; D remains ambiguous. CDR1 is MNHEY, CDR2 SVGAGI, per germline. With 7 bases removed from V and 1 base from J, the gap between germline ends came to 10 bases. The CDR3 is made up of 13 amino acids. The CDR3 spells CASIWTENTEAFF. In DNA form, the CDR3 reads TGTGCCAGCATCTGGACGGAGAACACTGAAGCTTTCTTT.

The V and J genes are TRBV7-2 and TRBJ2-3; TRBD2 matches 9 bases. From germline, CDR1 is SGHTA and CDR2 FQGNSA. V trimming: 10 bases; J trimming: 3 bases; junction bases outside the gene matches: 11. The CDR3 covers 15 residues. The CDR3 sequence is CATSPRREGTDTQYF. The CDR3 DNA is TGTGCCACGTCACCCCGGCGGGAGGGGACAGATACGCAGTATTTT.